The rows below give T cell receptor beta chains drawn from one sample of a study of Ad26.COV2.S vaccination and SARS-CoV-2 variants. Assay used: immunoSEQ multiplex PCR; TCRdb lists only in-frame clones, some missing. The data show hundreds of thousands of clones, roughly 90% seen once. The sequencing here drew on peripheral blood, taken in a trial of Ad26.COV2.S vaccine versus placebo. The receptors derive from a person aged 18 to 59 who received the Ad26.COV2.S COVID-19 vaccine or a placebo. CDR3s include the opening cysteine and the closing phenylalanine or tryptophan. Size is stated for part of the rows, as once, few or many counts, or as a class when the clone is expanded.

CDR3 protein: CASSRSPDRASYEQYF
CDR3 length: 16
V gene: TRBV5-5
clone size: -
J gene: TRBJ2-7

CDR3 protein: CATSSANTEAFF
CDR3 length: 12
V gene: TRBV15
clone size: -
J gene: TRBJ1-1

CDR3 protein: CASRASGADTQYF
CDR3 length: 13
V gene: TRBV6-4
clone size: -
J gene: TRBJ2-3

CDR3 protein: CASSPASDKTQYF
CDR3 length: 13
V gene: TRBV11-3
clone size: -
J gene: TRBJ2-5

CDR3 protein: CASSSDRGGTEAFF
CDR3 length: 14
V gene: TRBV5-1
clone size: few
J gene: TRBJ1-1

CDR3 protein: CAISEWLAGVDTQYF
CDR3 length: 15
V gene: TRBV10-3
clone size: -
J gene: TRBJ2-3

CDR3 protein: CASSQPLSKNIQYF
CDR3 length: 14
V gene: TRBV11-2
clone size: -
J gene: TRBJ2-4

CDR3 protein: CASSIGPLSNQPQHF
CDR3 length: 15
V gene: TRBV19
clone size: once
J gene: TRBJ1-5

CDR3 protein: CACPGGGGGELFF
CDR3 length: 13
V gene: TRBV30
clone size: -
J gene: TRBJ2-2

CDR3 protein: CASSPRTGELFF
CDR3 length: 12
V gene: TRBV7-9
clone size: -
J gene: TRBJ2-2

CDR3 protein: CASSDPGYSPLHF
CDR3 length: 13
V gene: TRBV6-1
clone size: -
J gene: TRBJ1-6

CDR3 protein: CASSEWSGGNTIYF
CDR3 length: 14
V gene: TRBV2
clone size: -
J gene: TRBJ1-3

CDR3 protein: CSVEEGNEQYF
CDR3 length: 11
V gene: TRBV29-1
clone size: -
J gene: TRBJ2-7

CDR3 protein: CASSLLGENTIYF
CDR3 length: 13
V gene: TRBV11-2
clone size: -
J gene: TRBJ1-3

CDR3 protein: CASSERSTDTQYF
CDR3 length: 13
V gene: TRBV18
clone size: -
J gene: TRBJ2-3

CDR3 protein: CASKPTGGNTIYF
CDR3 length: 13
V gene: TRBV19
clone size: -
J gene: TRBJ1-3

CDR3 protein: CASSPRRGLGIEKLFF
CDR3 length: 16
V gene: TRBV7-9
clone size: once
J gene: TRBJ1-4

CDR3 protein: CASSLEGVSNQPQHF
CDR3 length: 15
V gene: TRBV5-1
clone size: once
J gene: TRBJ1-5

CDR3 protein: CASSSGGLNIQYF
CDR3 length: 13
V gene: TRBV19
clone size: -
J gene: TRBJ2-4

CDR3 protein: CATSRDHGEETQYF
CDR3 length: 14
V gene: TRBV15
clone size: -
J gene: TRBJ2-5

CDR3 protein: CAIAGGGPRDF
CDR3 length: 11
V gene: TRBV10-3
clone size: -
J gene: TRBJ2-7

CDR3 protein: CASSNPTQLSTDTQYF
CDR3 length: 16
V gene: TRBV19
clone size: -
J gene: TRBJ2-3

CDR3 protein: CASSEGGYRIVIGTEAFF
CDR3 length: 18
V gene: TRBV6-1
clone size: -
J gene: TRBJ1-1

CDR3 protein: CASREAGRDYGYTF
CDR3 length: 14
V gene: TRBV19
clone size: -
J gene: TRBJ1-2

CDR3 protein: CASSEAGNQPQHF
CDR3 length: 13
V gene: TRBV6-1
clone size: few
J gene: TRBJ1-5

CDR3 protein: CASNPGLATDEQFF
CDR3 length: 14
V gene: TRBV7-2
clone size: -
J gene: TRBJ2-1

CDR3 protein: CASSVIPTGDHTEAFF
CDR3 length: 16
V gene: TRBV11-1
clone size: -
J gene: TRBJ1-1

CDR3 protein: CAISEGGLGNEQFF
CDR3 length: 14
V gene: TRBV10-3
clone size: once
J gene: TRBJ2-1

CDR3 protein: CASSLLGQGMDYTF
CDR3 length: 14
V gene: TRBV7-8
clone size: -
J gene: TRBJ1-2

CDR3 protein: CASSLDMANTEAFF
CDR3 length: 14
V gene: TRBV11-2
clone size: -
J gene: TRBJ1-1

CDR3 protein: CASSTRERGEQFF
CDR3 length: 13
V gene: TRBV7-9
clone size: -
J gene: TRBJ2-1

CDR3 protein: CASSLDGASYNEQFF
CDR3 length: 15
V gene: TRBV7-2
clone size: -
J gene: TRBJ2-1